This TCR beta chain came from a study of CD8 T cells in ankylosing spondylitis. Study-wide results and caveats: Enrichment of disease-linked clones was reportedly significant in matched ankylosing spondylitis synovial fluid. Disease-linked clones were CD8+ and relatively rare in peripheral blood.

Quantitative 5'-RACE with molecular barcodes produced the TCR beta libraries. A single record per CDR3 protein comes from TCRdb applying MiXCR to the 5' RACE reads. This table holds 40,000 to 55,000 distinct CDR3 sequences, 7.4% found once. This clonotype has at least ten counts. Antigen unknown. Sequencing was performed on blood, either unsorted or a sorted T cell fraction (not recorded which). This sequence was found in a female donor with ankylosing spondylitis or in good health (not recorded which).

The CDR3, as DNA: TGTGCCAGCAGCCTCCCTGACAGACCCCAGGAACACACCTTC. It encodes CASSLPDRPQEHTF. This sequence joins TRBV6-1 and TRBJ1-2, with D possibly matching TRBD1 (5 bases). The CDR3 consists of 14 residues. Germline CDR1 and CDR2: MNHNS and SASEGT. Trimming removed 6 bases from V and 12 bases from J, with 23 bases in between.